This T cell receptor beta chain was retrieved from a study of T cells in Graves' hyperthyroidism and ophthalmopathy. Study results and limitations: Blood samples included most of the expanded thyroid clonotypes exceeding 0.001.

Using RNA transcripts as the source, TCR beta CDR3 regions were amplified. HTBI primers were employed in a first-round RT-PCR of the TCR CDR3. TCRdb re-called the multiplex PCR reads through MiXCR, storing one row per CDR3 protein. The repertoire consists of 550,000 to 600,000 distinct CDR3 sequences, with approximately 16% occurring once and the leading ten covering roughly 18%. For Graves' hyperthyroidism to be stable, ophthalmopathy could not progress within 18 months. Uncontrolled infection, other autoimmune disease, pregnancy or lactation disqualified patients from enrolment. This sample holds PBMCs from roughly 10 ml fresh peripheral blood. This clonotype has a count of ten or more. Its specificity is not known. The trim removed 6 bases at V and 5 bases at J, leaving 9 bases unmatched. The CDR3 extends over 14 amino acids. Germline lookup yields CDR1 SGHRS and CDR2 YFSETQ.

Sequenced: blood. The source is a woman aged 18-29 years with Graves' hyperthyroidism. V and J are TRBV5-1 and TRBJ2-5, with 8 bases aligning to TRBD2. The chain's CDR3 is CASTQRETGETQYF. The CDR3 bases are TGCGCCAGCACCCAGCGGGAGACGGGGGAGACCCAGTACTTC.